One sample yielded the 14 T cell receptor beta chains listed below, sequenced in a study of regulatory T cells in long-lasting Graves disease. Noted time point: persistent/refractory GD, antithyroid drugs over 5 years with positive TRAb. Researchers made the TCR library from RNA that was extracted from PBMCs. For TCR beta, libraries came from iRepertoire HTBI primers and Arm-PCR of CDR3 regions. TCRdb recomputed calls from the multiplex PCR reads with MiXCR, one row per CDR3 protein. This table holds a few hundred thousand distinct CDR3 sequences, 23% found once. Sample: peripheral blood mononuclear cells (PBMCs), taken when the disease was refractory, from a patient treated with antithyroid drugs. The receptors come from a female donor with Graves disease.

The V gene is TRBV6-1, the J gene TRBJ1-1; D unclear. This CDR3 contains 11 residues. V lost 8 bases and J 10 bases, leaving 14 bases between the germline ends. CDR1 and CDR2 (germline): MNHNS, SASEGT. CDR3 amino acids: CASGFQLVAFF. CDR3 DNA: TGTGCCAGCGGATTCCAATTGGTAGCTTTCTTT.

The genes are TRBV20-1 and TRBJ1-1; 7 bases map to TRBD1. The CDR3 has 14 amino acids. Germline CDR1 and CDR2: DFQATT and SNEGSKA (reference sequence). The junction had 9 bases not matched to a gene; V was cut back by 6 bases and J by 2 bases. CDR3 sequence: CSAPHRQGNTEAFF. CDR3 in DNA: TGCAGTGCCCCACATCGACAGGGAAACACTGAAGCTTTCTTT.

V is TRBV19 and J is TRBJ1-1, with a tentative D call TRBD1 (5 bases). The CDR3 contains 14 residues. V was trimmed by 5 bases and J by 11 bases, leaving 21 bases between them. The V gene's germline CDR1 is LNHDA and CDR2 SQIVND (reference sequence). CDR3 nucleotides: TGTGCCAGTAGTCAAAGGGACGTCCTTCGGGAGGCTTTCTTT. This sequence encodes CASSQRDVLREAFF.

The chain employs TRBV29-1 and TRBJ2-2; 7 bases line up with TRBD1. Trimming cost V 1 base and J 2 bases; bases outside gene matches: 1. There are 14 residues in the CDR3. Germline-derived CDR1 and CDR2 are SQVTM and ANQGSEA. The DNA of the CDR3 is TGCAGCGTTGAAGGGACAGGTAACACCGGGGAGCTGTTTTTT. Amino acids: CSVEGTGNTGELFF.

CDR3 loop: CASKPGWRQYF. The CDR3 coding sequence is TGTGCCAGCAAGCCAGGGTGGCGGCAGTACTTC. V and J are TRBV5-8 and TRBJ2-7; D might be TRBD1 (5 bases). The V end was cut by 6 bases, the J end by 9 bases, with 13 bases between. CDR3 length equals 11 residues. Germline values: CDR1 SGHTS, CDR2 YDEGEE.

This clonotype was counted between two and nine times. The genes are TRBV6-1 and TRBJ1-1; D might be TRBD1 (5 bases). This CDR3 spans 11 amino acids. Germline loops: CDR1 MNHNS, CDR2 SASEGT. V was trimmed by 6 bases and J by 11 bases, leaving 13 bases between them. Here the CDR3 DNA reads TGTGCCAGCAGCGACGGGACTCGCGCTTTCTTT. Translated, it gives CASSDGTRAFF.

The rearrangement joins TRBV29-1 to TRBJ1-1, with D tentatively TRBD1 (5 bases). V gave up 5 bases and J gave up 7 bases, with 11 bases separating them. Germline CDR1 and CDR2: SQVTM and ANQGSEA. The CDR3 spans 11 residues. The CDR3 sequence is CSVFGGVEAFF. The CDR3 DNA reads as TGCAGCGTTTTTGGGGGGGTTGAAGCTTTCTTT.

This clonotype occurred many times. The J gene is TRBJ1-2, the V gene TRBV2; D perhaps matches TRBD1 (5 bases). Per the germline V gene, CDR1 is SNHLY and CDR2 is FYNNEI. V lost 7 bases, J lost 8 bases, and 17 bases lay in between. The CDR3 runs 13 residues. The CDR3 is CASTLGGEWGYTF. CDR3 in DNA: TGTGCCAGCACCCTGGGGGGGGAGTGGGGCTACACCTTC.

Only a few counts were recorded for this clonotype. This sequence joins TRBV29-1 and TRBJ2-7, with a tentative D call TRBD2 (5 bases). This CDR3 region has 13 residues. Trimming removed 3 bases from V and 3 bases from J, with 12 bases in between. Germline V gene data show CDR1 as SQVTM and CDR2 as ANQGSEA. CDR3: CSVESGRGYEQYF. CDR3 nucleotide sequence: TGCAGCGTTGAGTCCGGTCGGGGCTACGAGCAGTACTTC.

This chain uses TRBV20-1 with TRBJ2-3, with 8 bases identical to TRBD2. After removal of 6 bases from V and 4 bases from J, the junction contained 9 bases not matched to a gene. The CDR3 runs 14 residues. In germline, CDR1 is DFQATT, CDR2 SNEGSKA (reference sequence). Here the CDR3 reads CSARGLAGSDTQYF. Written as DNA, the CDR3 is TGCAGTGCCCGTGGACTAGCAGGGTCAGATACGCAGTATTTT.

This clonotype was found once. This sequence joins TRBV20-1 and TRBJ1-5; TRBD1 matches 12 bases. The junction had 3 bases not matched to a gene; V was cut back by 6 bases and J by 0 bases. The CDR3 covers 15 residues. CDR1 is DFQATT and CDR2 is SNEGSKA in the germline V gene (reference sequence). CDR3 in DNA: TGCAGTGCCTGGGACAGGGGGCTTAGCAATCAGCCCCAGCATTTT. Encoded protein: CSAWDRGLSNQPQHF.

This clonotype was recorded a few times. The chain is built from TRBV4-3 and TRBJ2-1, with TRBD2 matching over 10 bases. Germline loops: CDR1 LGHNA, CDR2 YSLEER. The CDR3 totals 16 residues. V was pared by 0 bases and J by 9 bases, with 8 bases of the junction left unmatched. As DNA, the CDR3 is TGCGCCAGCAGCCAAGAGGGTAGCGGGAGGCTTGGTGAGCAGTTCTTC. Translated, it gives CASSQEGSGRLGEQFF.

This clonotype was counted only a few times. The chain combines TRBV5-1 with TRBJ1-2; 9 bases fit TRBD1. The CDR3 spans 13 residues. Germline assignment: CDR1 SGHRS and CDR2 YFSETQ. Germline trimming cut 6 bases from V and 3 bases from J; bases unmatched to any gene: 3. The CDR3 region has the DNA TGCGCCAGCACGACAGGGGGGGACTATGGCTACACCTTC. It specifies CASTTGGDYGYTF.

This clonotype showed up just a few times. CDR3 coding DNA: TGCAGCGCCAGGTGGGGGACAGGGGAAATTTGGGAGCAGTACTTC. It is translated as CSARWGTGEIWEQYF. The genes are TRBV29-1 and TRBJ2-7; 10 nucleotides line up with TRBD1. The length of the CDR3 is 15 residues. The germline gives CDR1 SQVTM, CDR2 ANQGSEA. With 7 bases clipped from V and 7 bases from J, the junction kept 16 bases outside the gene matches.